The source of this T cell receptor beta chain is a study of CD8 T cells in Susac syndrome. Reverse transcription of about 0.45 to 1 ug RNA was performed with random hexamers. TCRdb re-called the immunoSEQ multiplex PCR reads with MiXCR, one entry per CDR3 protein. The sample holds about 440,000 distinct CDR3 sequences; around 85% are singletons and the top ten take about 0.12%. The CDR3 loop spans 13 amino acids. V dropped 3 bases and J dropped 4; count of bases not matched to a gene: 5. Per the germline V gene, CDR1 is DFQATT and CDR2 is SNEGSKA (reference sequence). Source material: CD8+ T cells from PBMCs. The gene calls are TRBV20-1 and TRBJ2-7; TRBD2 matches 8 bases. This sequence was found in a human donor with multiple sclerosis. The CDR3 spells CSASSGTLYEQYF. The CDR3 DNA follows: TGCAGTGCTAGTAGCGGGACCCTTTACGAGCAGTACTTC.